A selection of T cell receptor beta chains follows, all from one sample in a study of graft-versus-host responses after intestinal transplantation. TCRdb's table, derived via immunoSEQ multiplex PCR, lists solely in-frame clones and lacks some. The profile shows roughly 85,000 clones, 85% to 95% of them singletons. What these receptors recognize is not known. The material sequenced was unstimulated CD8+ T cells sorted from spleen or lymph node cells, taken before transplant. These receptors came from a human donor who was the organ donor for an intestinal transplant. The CDR3 runs from the conserved cysteine through the conserved F or W. Each record gives: J gene, V gene, clone size, CDR3 protein. A clone size is listed for some rows: how often the clone was seen (once, few, many), or a class if it is expanded.

j_gene: TRBJ2-3; v_gene: TRBV9; abundance: .; CDR3aa: CASSVATDTQYF
j_gene: TRBJ2-3; v_gene: TRBV7-9; abundance: .; CDR3aa: CASSSGPETIDTQYF
j_gene: TRBJ1-2; v_gene: TRBV5-8; abundance: .; CDR3aa: CASSLVAGNYGYTF
j_gene: TRBJ2-1; v_gene: TRBV7-9; abundance: few; CDR3aa: CASSRQSYNEQFF
j_gene: TRBJ2-2; v_gene: TRBV9; abundance: .; CDR3aa: CASSNSGTRGNTGELFF
j_gene: TRBJ1-3; v_gene: TRBV30; abundance: .; CDR3aa: CAGTGGGNTIYF
j_gene: TRBJ2-1; v_gene: TRBV5-5; abundance: .; CDR3aa: CASSSGGSYNEQFF
j_gene: TRBJ2-7; v_gene: TRBV7-9; abundance: .; CDR3aa: CASSLEPQLPLYEQYF
j_gene: TRBJ2-1; v_gene: TRBV6-1; abundance: .; CDR3aa: CASSASTGAVYNEQFF
j_gene: TRBJ1-5; v_gene: TRBV6-1; abundance: once; CDR3aa: CASRPFVEGNQPQHF
j_gene: TRBJ2-2; v_gene: TRBV27; abundance: .; CDR3aa: CASSFVDANTGELFF
j_gene: TRBJ2-3; v_gene: TRBV11-1; abundance: .; CDR3aa: CVSSYAVAGSTDTQYF
j_gene: TRBJ2-7; v_gene: TRBV29-1; abundance: .; CDR3aa: CSVGTDYEQYF
j_gene: TRBJ1-1; v_gene: TRBV11-3; abundance: .; CDR3aa: CASSSLLTRNTEAFF
j_gene: TRBJ1-1; v_gene: TRBV28; abundance: .; CDR3aa: CATSDRVNTEAFF
j_gene: TRBJ2-7; v_gene: TRBV6-1; abundance: .; CDR3aa: CATLSGRPPYEQYF
j_gene: TRBJ2-2; v_gene: TRBV19; abundance: .; CDR3aa: CASSIYTGELFF
j_gene: TRBJ1-2; v_gene: TRBV6-5; abundance: .; CDR3aa: CASTDRGPNYGYTF
j_gene: TRBJ1-5; v_gene: TRBV18; abundance: .; CDR3aa: CASSPELDSNQPQHF
j_gene: TRBJ2-2; v_gene: TRBV7-6; abundance: .; CDR3aa: CASSLGGKAGELFF
j_gene: TRBJ2-5; v_gene: TRBV19; abundance: .; CDR3aa: CASSTAGRLAQETQYF
j_gene: TRBJ1-2; v_gene: TRBV5-6; abundance: once; CDR3aa: CASSPSPGTFRGDGYTF
j_gene: TRBJ1-1; v_gene: TRBV5-1; abundance: .; CDR3aa: CASSNPQGGAFF
j_gene: TRBJ1-5; v_gene: TRBV5-6; abundance: .; CDR3aa: CASSLAGYSNQPQHF
j_gene: TRBJ2-5; v_gene: TRBV2; abundance: .; CDR3aa: CASIGGLGETQYF
j_gene: TRBJ1-1; v_gene: TRBV6-4; abundance: few; CDR3aa: CASSEIPNTEAFF
j_gene: TRBJ2-3; v_gene: TRBV5-1; abundance: .; CDR3aa: CASVRTGTSTDTQYF
j_gene: TRBJ1-6; v_gene: TRBV6-5; abundance: once; CDR3aa: CASSLPRGRSGSPLHF
j_gene: TRBJ2-7; v_gene: TRBV7-6; abundance: .; CDR3aa: CASSTSYEQYF
j_gene: TRBJ2-7; v_gene: TRBV5-1; abundance: .; CDR3aa: CASSLLGAAYEQYF
j_gene: TRBJ1-5; v_gene: TRBV19; abundance: .; CDR3aa: CASTSTGGGQPQHF
j_gene: TRBJ1-5; v_gene: TRBV27; abundance: .; CDR3aa: CASSLWAGGPQHF
j_gene: TRBJ2-5; v_gene: TRBV9; abundance: .; CDR3aa: CASSASPQKGGGETQYF
j_gene: TRBJ1-1; v_gene: TRBV7-6; abundance: .; CDR3aa: CASSTLQGWDTEAFF
j_gene: TRBJ2-2; v_gene: TRBV11-2; abundance: .; CDR3aa: CASSTGTANTGELFF
j_gene: TRBJ1-6; v_gene: TRBV7-6; abundance: .; CDR3aa: CASGQGYNSPLHF
j_gene: TRBJ2-7; v_gene: TRBV11-2; abundance: .; CDR3aa: CASSSLQVYEQYF
j_gene: TRBJ2-7; v_gene: TRBV30; abundance: .; CDR3aa: CAWSVLVGYEQYF
j_gene: TRBJ2-7; v_gene: TRBV11-2; abundance: .; CDR3aa: CASSLGQEHYEQYF
j_gene: TRBJ1-4; v_gene: TRBV5-6; abundance: .; CDR3aa: CASSSRNQVNEKLFF
j_gene: .; v_gene: TRBV28; abundance: .; CDR3aa: CASSLMREVYEQYF
j_gene: TRBJ1-3; v_gene: TRBV14; abundance: .; CDR3aa: CASSLKGWAGGHTIYF
j_gene: TRBJ2-3; v_gene: TRBV7-9; abundance: once; CDR3aa: CASNSLGDSTDTQYF
j_gene: TRBJ2-2; v_gene: TRBV7-2; abundance: .; CDR3aa: CASSPGLAGVAGELFF
j_gene: TRBJ2-1; v_gene: TRBV6-6; abundance: .; CDR3aa: CASSYSTSGRGNEQFF
j_gene: TRBJ2-5; v_gene: TRBV28; abundance: .; CDR3aa: CASSLRGQVFGGETQYF
j_gene: TRBJ2-3; v_gene: TRBV11-2; abundance: .; CDR3aa: CASSLVGSTDTQYF